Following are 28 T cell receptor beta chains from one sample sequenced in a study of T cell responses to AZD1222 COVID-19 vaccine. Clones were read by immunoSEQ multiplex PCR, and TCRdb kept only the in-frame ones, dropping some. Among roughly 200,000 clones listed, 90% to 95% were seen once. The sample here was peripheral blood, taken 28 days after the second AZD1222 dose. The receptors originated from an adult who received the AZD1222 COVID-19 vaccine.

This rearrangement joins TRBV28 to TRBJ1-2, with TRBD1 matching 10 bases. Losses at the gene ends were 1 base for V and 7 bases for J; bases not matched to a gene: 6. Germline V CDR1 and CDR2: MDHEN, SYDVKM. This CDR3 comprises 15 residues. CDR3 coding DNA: TGTGCCAGCAGTTTATCGGGACAGGGGACAGGTGGCTACACCTTC. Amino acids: CASSLSGQGTGGYTF.

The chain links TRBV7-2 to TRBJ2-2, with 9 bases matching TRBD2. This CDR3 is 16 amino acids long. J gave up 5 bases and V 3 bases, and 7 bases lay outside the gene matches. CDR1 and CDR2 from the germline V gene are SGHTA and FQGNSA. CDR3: CASSFSLAGITGELFF. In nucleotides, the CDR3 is TGTGCCAGCAGCTTCTCCCTAGCGGGAATTACCGGGGAGCTGTTTTTT.

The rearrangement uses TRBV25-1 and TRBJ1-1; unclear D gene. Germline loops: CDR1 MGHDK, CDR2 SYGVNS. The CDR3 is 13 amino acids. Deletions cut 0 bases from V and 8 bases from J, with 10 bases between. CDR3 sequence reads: CASSEYLGSEAFF. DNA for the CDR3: TGTGCCAGCAGTGAATACCTGGGCTCGGAAGCTTTCTTT.

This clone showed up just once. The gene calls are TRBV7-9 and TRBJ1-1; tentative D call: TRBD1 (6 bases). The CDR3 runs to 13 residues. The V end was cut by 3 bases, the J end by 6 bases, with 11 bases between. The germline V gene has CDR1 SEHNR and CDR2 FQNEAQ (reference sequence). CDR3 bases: TGTGCCAGCAGCTTCTCCGGGGGCTCTGAAGCTTTCTTT. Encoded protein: CASSFSGGSEAFF.

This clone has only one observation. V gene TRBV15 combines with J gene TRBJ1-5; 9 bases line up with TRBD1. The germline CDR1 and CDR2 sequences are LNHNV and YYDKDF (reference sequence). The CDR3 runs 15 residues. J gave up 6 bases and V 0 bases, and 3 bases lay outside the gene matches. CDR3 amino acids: CATSRDGTGLQPQHF. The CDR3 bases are TGTGCCACCAGCAGAGATGGGACAGGGCTTCAGCCCCAGCATTTT.

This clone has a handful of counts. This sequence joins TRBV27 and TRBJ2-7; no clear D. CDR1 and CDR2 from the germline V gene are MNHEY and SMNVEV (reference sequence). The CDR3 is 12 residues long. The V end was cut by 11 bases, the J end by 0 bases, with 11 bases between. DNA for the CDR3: TGTGCCCCCTCATTCAGCTCCTACGAGCAGTACTTC. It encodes CAPSFSSYEQYF.

The CDR3: CASSPLTRTSGVKETQYF. CDR3 sequence (DNA): TGTGCCAGCAGCCCTCTAACGCGGACTAGCGGGGTGAAAGAGACCCAGTACTTC. The chain is built from TRBV7-6 and TRBJ2-5; TRBD2 agrees at 12 bases. The CDR3 runs to 18 residues. The germline V gene has CDR1 SGHVS and CDR2 FNYEAQ. V shed 5 bases and J 3 bases; nucleotides not matched to a gene: 13.

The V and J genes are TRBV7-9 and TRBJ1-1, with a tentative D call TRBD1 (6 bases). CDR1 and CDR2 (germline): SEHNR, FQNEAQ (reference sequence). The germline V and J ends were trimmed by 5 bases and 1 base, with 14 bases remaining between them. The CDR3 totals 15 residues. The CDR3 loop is CASSKGQPRNTEAFF. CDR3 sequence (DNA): TGTGCCAGCAGCAAGGGACAACCGAGGAACACTGAAGCTTTCTTT.

In nucleotides, the CDR3 is TGTGCCAGCAGTGAAATCGAGGCCCCCGCTGGAAACACCATATATTTT. Residues: CASSEIEAPAGNTIYF. The chain uses TRBV6-1 and TRBJ1-3; D is uncertain. Germline V gene data show CDR1 as MNHNS and CDR2 as SASEGT. The V end lost 2 bases, the J end lost 2 bases, and 13 bases lay between the germline ends. This CDR3 region has 16 residues.

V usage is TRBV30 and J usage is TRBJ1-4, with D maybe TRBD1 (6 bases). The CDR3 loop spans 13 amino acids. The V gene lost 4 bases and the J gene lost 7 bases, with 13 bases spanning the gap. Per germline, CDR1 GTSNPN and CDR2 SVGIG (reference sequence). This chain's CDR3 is CAWTQGPGEKLFF. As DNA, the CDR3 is TGTGCCTGGACACAGGGCCCTGGTGAAAAACTGTTTTTT.

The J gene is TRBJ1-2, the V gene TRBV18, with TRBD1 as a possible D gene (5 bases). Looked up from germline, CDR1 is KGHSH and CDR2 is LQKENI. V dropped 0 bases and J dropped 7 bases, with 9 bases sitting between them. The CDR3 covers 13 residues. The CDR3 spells CASSPPGGGGYTF. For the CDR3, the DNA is TGTGCCAGCTCACCACCTGGGGGAGGTGGCTACACCTTC.

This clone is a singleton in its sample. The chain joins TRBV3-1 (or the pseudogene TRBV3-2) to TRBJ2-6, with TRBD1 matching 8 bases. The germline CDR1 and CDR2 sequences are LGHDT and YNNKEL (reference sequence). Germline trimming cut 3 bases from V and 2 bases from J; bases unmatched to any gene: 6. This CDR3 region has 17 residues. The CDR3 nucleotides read TGTGCCAGCAGCCAGGACAGGGAAGGAACTGGGGCCAACGTCCTGACTTTC. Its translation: CASSQDREGTGANVLTF.

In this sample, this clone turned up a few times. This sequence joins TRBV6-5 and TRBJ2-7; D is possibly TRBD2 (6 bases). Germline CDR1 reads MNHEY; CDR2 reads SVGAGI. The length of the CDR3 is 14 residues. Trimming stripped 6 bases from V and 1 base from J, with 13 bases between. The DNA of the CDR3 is TGTGCCAGCAGCCTCGAGGGAGGTTCCTACGAGCAGTACTTC. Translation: CASSLEGGSYEQYF.

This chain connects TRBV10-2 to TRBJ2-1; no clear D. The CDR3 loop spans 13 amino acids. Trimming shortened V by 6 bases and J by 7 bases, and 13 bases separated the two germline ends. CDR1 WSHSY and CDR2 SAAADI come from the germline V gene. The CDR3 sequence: CASRGQASNEQFF. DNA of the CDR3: TGCGCCAGCAGAGGGCAGGCCTCTAATGAGCAGTTCTTC.

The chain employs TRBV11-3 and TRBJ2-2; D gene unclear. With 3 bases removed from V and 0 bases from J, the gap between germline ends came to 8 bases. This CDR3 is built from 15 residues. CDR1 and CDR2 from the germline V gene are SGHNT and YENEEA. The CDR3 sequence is CASSLGVANTGELFF. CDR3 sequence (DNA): TGTGCCAGCAGCTTGGGCGTCGCGAACACCGGGGAGCTGTTTTTT.

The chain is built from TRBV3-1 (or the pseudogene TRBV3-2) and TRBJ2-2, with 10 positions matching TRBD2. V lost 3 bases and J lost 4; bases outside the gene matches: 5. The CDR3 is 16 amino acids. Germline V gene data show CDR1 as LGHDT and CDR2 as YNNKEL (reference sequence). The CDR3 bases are TGTGCCAGCAGCCATTGGCTAGCGGGAGTCACCGGGGAGCTGTTTTTT. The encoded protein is CASSHWLAGVTGELFF.

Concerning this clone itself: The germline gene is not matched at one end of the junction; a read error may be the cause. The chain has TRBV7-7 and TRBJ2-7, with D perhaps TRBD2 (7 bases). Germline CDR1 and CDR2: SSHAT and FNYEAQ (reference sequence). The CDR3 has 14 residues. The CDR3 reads CASSPQGPAGEQYF. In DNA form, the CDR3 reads TGTGCTAGCAGCCCCCAGGGGCCAGCGGGGGAGCAGTACTTC.

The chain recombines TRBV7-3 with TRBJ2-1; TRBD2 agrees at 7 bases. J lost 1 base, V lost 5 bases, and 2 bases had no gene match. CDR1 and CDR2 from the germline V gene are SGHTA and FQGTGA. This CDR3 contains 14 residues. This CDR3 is CASSPGGSYNEQFF. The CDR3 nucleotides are TGTGCCAGCAGCCCGGGGGGATCCTACAATGAGCAGTTCTTC. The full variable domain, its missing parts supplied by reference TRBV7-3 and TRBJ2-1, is GAGVSQTPSNKVTEKGKYVELRCDPISGHTALYWYRQSLGQGPEFLIYFQGTGAADDSGLPNDRFFAVRPEGSVSTLKIQRTERGDSAVYLCASSPGGSYNEQFFGPGTRLTVL.

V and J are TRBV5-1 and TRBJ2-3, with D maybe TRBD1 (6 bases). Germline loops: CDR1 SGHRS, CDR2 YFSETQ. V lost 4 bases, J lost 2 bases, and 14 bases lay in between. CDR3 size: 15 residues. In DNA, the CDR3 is TGCGCCAGCAGCGATCAGGGGACACCCACAGATACGCAGTATTTT. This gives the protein CASSDQGTPTDTQYF.

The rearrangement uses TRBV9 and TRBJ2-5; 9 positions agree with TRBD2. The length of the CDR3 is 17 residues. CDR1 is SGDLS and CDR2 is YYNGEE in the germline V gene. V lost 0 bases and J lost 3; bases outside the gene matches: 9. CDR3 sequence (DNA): TGTGCCAGCAGCGTAGGTTCGGGACTAGCAGTCGAAGAGACCCAGTACTTC. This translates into CASSVGSGLAVEETQYF.

The CDR3 protein is CASSEGLAATWGNIQYF. CDR3 bases: TGTGCCAGCAGTGAAGGACTAGCGGCTACCTGGGGGAACATTCAGTACTTC. The rearrangement uses TRBV2 and TRBJ2-4, with 9 bases fitting TRBD2. Germline V lookup: CDR1 SNHLY, CDR2 FYNNEI. The CDR3 covers 17 residues. The V gene end was trimmed by 1 base and the J gene end by 7 bases; junction bases not matched to a gene: 11.

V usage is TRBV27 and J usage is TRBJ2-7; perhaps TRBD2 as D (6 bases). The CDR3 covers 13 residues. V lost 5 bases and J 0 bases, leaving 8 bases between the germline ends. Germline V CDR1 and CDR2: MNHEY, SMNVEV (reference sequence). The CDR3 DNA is TGTGCCAGCAGTGGGGGGATCTCCTACGAGCAGTACTTC. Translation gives CASSGGISYEQYF.

The CDR3 sequence: CASSVAWDRGNDEQYF. CDR3 bases: TGTGCCAGCAGCGTAGCTTGGGACAGGGGGAACGACGAGCAGTACTTC. The chain links TRBV9 to TRBJ2-7; 11 bases match TRBD1. Losses at the gene ends were 0 bases for V and 5 bases for J; bases not matched to a gene: 7. CDR3 length: 16 amino acids. Germline lookup yields CDR1 SGDLS and CDR2 YYNGEE. Supplemented by reference TRBV9 and TRBJ2-7, the full variable domain reads DSGVTQTPKHLITATGQRVTLRCSPRSGDLSVYWYQQSLDQGLQFLIQYYNGEERAKGNILERFSAQQFPDLHSELNLSSLELGDSALYFCASSVAWDRGNDEQYFGPGTRLTVT.

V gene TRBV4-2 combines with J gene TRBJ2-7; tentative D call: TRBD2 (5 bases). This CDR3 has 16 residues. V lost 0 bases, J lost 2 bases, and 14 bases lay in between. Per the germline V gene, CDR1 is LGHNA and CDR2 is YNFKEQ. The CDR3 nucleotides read TGTGCCAGCAGCCAAGAGGGAAGTCCGGGAACCTACGAGCAGTACTTC. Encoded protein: CASSQEGSPGTYEQYF.

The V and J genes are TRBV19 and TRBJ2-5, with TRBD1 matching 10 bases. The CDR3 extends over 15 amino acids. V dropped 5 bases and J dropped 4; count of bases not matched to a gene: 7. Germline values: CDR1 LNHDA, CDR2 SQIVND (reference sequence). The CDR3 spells CASSAGTGVGETQYF. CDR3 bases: TGTGCCAGTAGTGCGGGGACAGGGGTGGGAGAGACCCAGTACTTC.

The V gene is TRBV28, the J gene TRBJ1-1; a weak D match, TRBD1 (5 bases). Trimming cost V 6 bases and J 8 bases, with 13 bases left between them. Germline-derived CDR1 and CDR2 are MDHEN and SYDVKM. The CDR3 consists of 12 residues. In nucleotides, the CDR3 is TGTGCCAGCAGGGGGGGGAGGTTGGAAGCTTTCTTT. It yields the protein CASRGGRLEAFF.

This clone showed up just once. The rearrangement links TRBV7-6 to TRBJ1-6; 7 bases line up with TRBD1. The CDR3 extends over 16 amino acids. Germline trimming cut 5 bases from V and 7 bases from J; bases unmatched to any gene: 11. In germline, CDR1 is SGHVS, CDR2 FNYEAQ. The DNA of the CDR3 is TGTGCCAGCAGCGAGGAGGTGAGGGGGCGAAATTCACCCCTCCACTTT. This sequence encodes CASSEEVRGRNSPLHF.

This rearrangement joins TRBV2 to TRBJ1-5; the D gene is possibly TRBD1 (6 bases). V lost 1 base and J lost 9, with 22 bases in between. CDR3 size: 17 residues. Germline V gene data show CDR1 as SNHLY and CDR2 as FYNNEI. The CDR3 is CASSEEGRADLGGPQHF. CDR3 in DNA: TGTGCCAGCAGTGAAGAGGGTAGGGCAGACTTAGGGGGGCCCCAGCATTTT.